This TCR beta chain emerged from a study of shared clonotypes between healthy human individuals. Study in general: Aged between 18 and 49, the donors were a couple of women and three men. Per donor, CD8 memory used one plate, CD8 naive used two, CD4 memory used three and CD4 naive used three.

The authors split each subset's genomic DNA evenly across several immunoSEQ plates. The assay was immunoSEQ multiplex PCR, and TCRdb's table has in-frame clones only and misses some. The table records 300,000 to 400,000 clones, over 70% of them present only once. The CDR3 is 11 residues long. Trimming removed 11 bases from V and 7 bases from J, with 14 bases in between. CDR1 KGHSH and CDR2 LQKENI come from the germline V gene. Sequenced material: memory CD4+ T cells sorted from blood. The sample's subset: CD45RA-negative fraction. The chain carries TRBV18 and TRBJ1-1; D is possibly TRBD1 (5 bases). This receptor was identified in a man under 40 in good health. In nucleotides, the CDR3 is TGTGCCGCTTCGGGACTGGGTGAAGCTTTCTTT. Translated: CAASGLGEAFF.